A single sample is the source of the 12 T cell receptor beta chains below, sequenced in a study of radiotherapy plus CTLA-4 blockade in lung cancer. Measured with immunoSEQ multiplex PCR; TCRdb has only the in-frame clones, and not every one. Of 65,000 to 90,000 clones in the sample, 85% to 90% are singletons; the top ten hold over 0.85%. The sequenced sample was peripheral blood, obtained from a patient treated with radiotherapy plus ipilimumab. Receptor source: a human donor with non-small cell lung cancer who had stable disease on radiotherapy plus ipilimumab.

The chain recombines TRBV6-1 with TRBJ2-5; TRBD1 aligns across 10 bases. Germline CDR1 and CDR2: MNHNS and SASEGT. Trimming took 6 bases from V and 4 from J; bases not matched to a gene: 2. The CDR3 has 13 residues. CDR3 DNA sequence: TGTGCCAGCAGGGACAGGGGGGCAGAGACCCAGTACTTC. It encodes CASRDRGAETQYF.

The gene calls are TRBV27 and TRBJ1-1, with D possibly being TRBD1 (5 bases). Per germline, CDR1 MNHEY and CDR2 SMNVEV (reference sequence). CDR3 length: 13 amino acids. Deletions cut 3 bases from V and 6 bases from J, with 11 bases between. CDR3 nucleotide sequence: TGTGCCAGCAGTTTTTATGTAGGGGCTGAAGCTTTCTTT. This gives the protein CASSFYVGAEAFF.

The V and J genes are TRBV11-2 and TRBJ2-2; D not certain. There are 14 residues in the CDR3. Germline lookup yields CDR1 SGHAT and CDR2 FQNNGV. V shed 5 bases and J shed 6 bases, with 13 bases lying between them. CDR3 sequence (DNA): TGTGCCAGCAGCCCCCGGGCAGTCCCCGGGGAGCTGTTTTTT. Translation gives CASSPRAVPGELFF.

The rearrangement joins TRBV25-1 to TRBJ2-1; TRBD2 is a possible D gene (6 bases). Between the trimmed V and J ends, which lost 0 bases and 8 bases, there was a span of 11 bases. Germline CDR1 MGHDK, CDR2 SYGVNS. The CDR3 is 14 residues long. The CDR3 loop is CASSEYSSEDEQFF. As DNA, the CDR3 is TGTGCCAGCAGTGAATATTCTAGCGAAGATGAGCAGTTCTTC.

The chain uses TRBV2 and TRBJ2-7; 9 bases agree with TRBD1. The length of the CDR3 is 15 residues. V trimming: 2 bases; J trimming: 2 bases; junction bases outside the gene matches: 4. Germline assignment: CDR1 SNHLY and CDR2 FYNNEI. For the CDR3, the DNA is TGTGCCAGCAGTGAAAGGAGACAGGGGGCCTACGAGCAGTACTTC. This gives the protein CASSERRQGAYEQYF.

J is TRBJ2-5 and V is TRBV2, with 9 nucleotides matching TRBD2. The CDR3 loop spans 15 amino acids. The J segment lost 5 bases and the V segment lost 6 bases, leaving 10 bases of the junction unmatched. Per germline, CDR1 SNHLY and CDR2 FYNNEI. In nucleotides, the CDR3 is TGTGCCAGCAGCCGACGGGAAAGCGGGAGGGAGACCCAGTACTTC. Its protein product is CASSRRESGRETQYF.

The chain is built from TRBV29-1 and TRBJ2-5; tentative D call: TRBD1 (6 bases). The germline CDR1 and CDR2 sequences are SQVTM and ANQGSEA. The V and J ends lost 6 bases and 7 bases respectively, with 15 bases between them. The CDR3 totals 12 residues. The CDR3 here is CSVDGGPRTQYF. The CDR3 bases are TGCAGCGTCGATGGGGGCCCGCGGACCCAGTACTTC.

This chain uses TRBV7-6 with TRBJ1-1; 9 bases line up with TRBD1. This CDR3 comprises 15 residues. In germline, CDR1 is SGHVS, CDR2 FNYEAQ. V gave up 2 bases and J gave up 4 bases; unmatched junction bases: 5. CDR3 amino acids: CASSLTGQGTTEAFF. CDR3 DNA: TGTGCCAGCAGCTTAACCGGACAGGGGACCACTGAAGCTTTCTTT.

The chain recombines TRBV19 with TRBJ1-2; D unresolved. V was trimmed by 0 bases and J by 3 bases, leaving 11 bases between them. The CDR3 length is 15 residues. The germline V gene encodes CDR1 LNHDA and CDR2 SQIVND (reference sequence). CDR3 DNA sequence: TGTGCCAGTAGTATAGAACCGGCTTTATACTATGGCTACACCTTC. It specifies CASSIEPALYYGYTF.

The rearrangement joins TRBV5-1 to TRBJ2-3; TRBD1 matches 7 bases. The CDR3 consists of 15 residues. The germline CDR1 and CDR2 sequences are SGHRS and YFSETQ. The trim removed 2 bases at V and 0 bases at J, leaving 3 bases unmatched. CDR3 sequence: CASSFRTGSTDTQYF. The DNA for the CDR3 is TGCGCCAGCAGCTTCCGGACAGGAAGCACAGATACGCAGTATTTT. The variable domain in full, completed from reference TRBV5-1 and TRBJ2-3, reads KAGVTQTPRYLIKTRGQQVTLSCSPISGHRSVSWYQQTPGQGLQFLFEYFSETQRNKGNFPGRFSGRQFSNSRSEMNVSTLELGDSALYLCASSFRTGSTDTQYFGPGTRLTVL.

The chain joins TRBV5-1 to TRBJ2-5; no reliable D call. Germline CDR1 SGHRS, CDR2 YFSETQ. The V and J ends lost 4 bases and 5 bases respectively, with 9 bases between them. CDR3 length equals 12 residues. The DNA for the CDR3 is TGCGCCAGCAGCCCGGTCGGGGAGACCCAGTACTTC. Amino acid sequence: CASSPVGETQYF.

The rearrangement uses TRBV27 and TRBJ1-5; D call uncertain. V lost 6 bases and J lost 1, with 16 bases in between. CDR1 and CDR2 from the germline V gene are MNHEY and SMNVEV (reference sequence). The CDR3 sequence is 16 residues long. The CDR3 bases are TGTGCCAGCAGCCTGATTGGGCCGGGGAGCAATCAGCCCCAGCATTTT. This codes for CASSLIGPGSNQPQHF.